This T cell receptor (beta chain) is from a study of shared clonotypes between healthy human individuals. Study at large: Those who served as donors were two women and a few men between the ages of 18 and 49. Researchers assigned three CD4 naive, three CD4 memory, two CD8 naive and one CD8 memory plate to each donor.

The data were produced by immunoSEQ multiplex PCR, yet TCRdb's version contains in-frame clones alone and is incomplete. The profile shows about 2 million clones, about 95% of them singletons. CD45RO-negative CD8 cells positively selected for CCR7 made up the naive population, which excluded terminally differentiated effector memory CD45RA+ cells. Germline assignment: CDR1 MNHNS and CDR2 SASEGT. Trimming took 5 bases from V and 4 from J, leaving 12 bases between them. CDR3 length: 13 amino acids. The sample taken for sequencing was naive CD8+ T cells sorted from blood. The clonotype was recovered from a man aged 18 to 29 in good health. The genes are TRBV6-1 and TRBJ2-7; D gene ambiguous. The CDR3 DNA is TGTGCCAGCAGTCGACGAATGGGTTACGAGCAGTACTTC. It yields the protein CASSRRMGYEQYF.